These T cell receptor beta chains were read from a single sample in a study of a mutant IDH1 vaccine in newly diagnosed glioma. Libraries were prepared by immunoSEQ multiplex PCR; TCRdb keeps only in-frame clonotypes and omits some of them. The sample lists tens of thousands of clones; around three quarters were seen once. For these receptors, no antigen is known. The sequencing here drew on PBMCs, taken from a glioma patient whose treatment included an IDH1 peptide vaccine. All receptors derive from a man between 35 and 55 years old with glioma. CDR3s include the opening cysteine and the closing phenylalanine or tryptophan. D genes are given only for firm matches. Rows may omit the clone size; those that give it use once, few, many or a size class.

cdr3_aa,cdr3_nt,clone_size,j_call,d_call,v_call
CSAPLGAQYF,TGCAGTGCCCCTCTAGGGGCCCAGTACTTC,-,TRBJ2-5,-,TRBV20-1
CASSPIGTTGELFF,TGTGCCAGCAGTCCCATAGGGACAACAGGGGAGCTGTTTTTT,few,TRBJ2-2,-,TRBV6-6
CSASAGRGDF,TGCAGTGCTAGTGCTGGCCGTGGGGACTTC,-,TRBJ2-4,-,TRBV20-1
CAWAVRSEAFF,TGTGCCTGGGCTGTTCGGTCTGAAGCTTTCTTT,-,TRBJ1-1,-,TRBV30
CASSYIGGVSRYEQYF,TGTGCCAGCAGTTACATAGGGGGAGTGTCTCGGTACGAGCAGTACTTC,-,TRBJ2-7,-,TRBV6-5
CASSEAFGGRNTEAFF,TGTGCCAGCAGTGAAGCGTTTGGAGGACGGAACACTGAAGCTTTCTTT,-,TRBJ1-1,-,TRBV2
CASRTRGLGEETQYF,TGTGCCAGCAGGACCCGTGGACTCGGAGAAGAGACCCAGTACTTC,-,TRBJ2-5,-,TRBV6-1
CASSLSVPPYEQYF,TGTGCCAGCAGTTTATCGGTACCCCCCTACGAGCAGTACTTC,few,TRBJ2-7,-,TRBV27
CASTDLGQANGYTF,TGTGCCAGCACCGACCTGGGACAGGCCAATGGCTACACCTTC,-,TRBJ1-2,TRBD1,TRBV7-9
CASSKGQRRTDTQYF,TGTGCCAGCAGTAAGGGACAGCGTCGCACAGATACGCAGTATTTT,-,TRBJ2-3,TRBD1,TRBV27
CASSLSGFKNSNYGYTF,TGTGCCAGCAGTTTGTCCGGATTTAAGAATTCTAACTATGGCTACACCTTC,-,TRBJ1-2,-,TRBV28
CASSYSGKEAFF,TGTGCCAGCAGTTACTCCGGGAAGGAAGCTTTCTTT,-,TRBJ1-1,-,TRBV6-5
CAWSVAGNGNTIYF,TGTGCCTGGAGTGTGGCAGGGAACGGAAACACCATATATTTT,once,TRBJ1-3,-,TRBV30
CASSFSSEGYTF,TGTGCCAGCAGCTTCTCAAGTGAGGGCTACACCTTC,-,TRBJ1-2,-,TRBV5-6
CASSPRAPYEQYF,TGTGCCAGCAGTCCCCGCGCCCCCTACGAGCAGTACTTC,-,TRBJ2-7,-,TRBV6-5
CAWSVRGLAGGWEDTQYF,TGTGCCTGGAGTGTACGGGGACTAGCGGGGGGGTGGGAAGATACGCAGTATTTT,-,TRBJ2-3,TRBD2,TRBV30
CASSPLGLQETQYF,TGTGCCAGCAGCCCACTGGGTCTCCAAGAGACCCAGTACTTC,-,TRBJ2-5,-,TRBV14
CASSLAAAGVETQYF,TGTGCCAGCAGCTTAGCCGCGGCGGGGGTAGAGACCCAGTACTTC,-,TRBJ2-5,TRBD2,TRBV7-6
CASNSGGETYEQYF,TGCGCCAGTAATAGCGGGGGAGAGACCTACGAGCAGTACTTC,-,TRBJ2-7,TRBD2,TRBV23-1
CASSLGRKYEQYF,TGTGCCAGCAGCTTGGGACGAAAATACGAGCAGTACTTC,-,TRBJ2-7,-,TRBV5-6
CASHRNEQFF,TGTGCCAGCCACCGCAATGAGCAGTTCTTC,-,TRBJ2-1,-,TRBV2
CASSGLSDTGELFF,TGCGCCAGCAGCGGCCTGTCCGACACCGGGGAGCTGTTTTTT,-,TRBJ2-2,-,TRBV5-1
CASSYSWVSDSPLHF,TGTGCCAGCAGTTACTCTTGGGTTTCGGATTCACCCCTCCACTTT,few,TRBJ1-6,-,TRBV6-5
CASSPGATGSRTDTQYF,TGTGCCAGCAGCCCTGGAGCGACAGGGAGCCGCACAGATACGCAGTATTTT,-,TRBJ2-3,TRBD1,TRBV7-9
CASKLDSESYGYTF,TGTGCCAGCAAATTGGACAGTGAGAGCTATGGCTACACCTTC,-,TRBJ1-2,-,TRBV2
CASSLPTSGGRETQYF,TGTGCCAGCAGCCTGCCGACTAGCGGGGGGCGGGAGACCCAGTACTTC,-,TRBJ2-5,TRBD2,TRBV5-4
CASSGEGLANYGYTF,TGTGCCAGCAGCGGGGAGGGGTTGGCTAACTATGGCTACACCTTC,-,TRBJ1-2,-,TRBV5-5
CASSRGQGNLATQFF,TGTGCCAGCAGTAGGGGACAGGGAAACCTTGCTACGCAGTTCTTC,-,TRBJ2-1,TRBD1,TRBV6-5
CASSLVTGLGGEQYF,TGCGCCAGCAGCTTGGTAACAGGCTTGGGTGGCGAGCAGTACTTC,-,TRBJ2-7,-,TRBV5-1
CASSLTGAGANVLTF,TGTGCCAGCAGCTTGACGGGTGCTGGGGCCAACGTCCTGACTTTC,-,TRBJ2-6,-,TRBV5-4
CASSLVQGANYEQYF,TGTGCCAGCAGCTTAGTGCAGGGGGCAAACTACGAGCAGTACTTC,few,TRBJ2-7,TRBD1,TRBV11-2
CASKGPVNSGNTIYF,TGTGCCAGCAAGGGCCCCGTGAACTCTGGAAACACCATATATTTT,-,TRBJ1-3,-,TRBV6-5
CASSDLQGGLAAFF,TGCGCCAGCAGCGACCTCCAGGGAGGGTTAGCCGCTTTCTTT,few,TRBJ1-1,-,TRBV5-1
CASSLGAKVYEQYF,TGTGCCAGCAGCTTGGGGGCCAAAGTCTACGAGCAGTACTTC,-,TRBJ2-7,-,TRBV7-2
CASSKTGVETQYF,TGTGCCAGCAGTAAGACAGGGGTGGAGACCCAGTACTTC,-,TRBJ2-5,TRBD1,TRBV6-5
CASSVSGGGTDTQYF,TGTGCCAGCAGCGTTAGCGGGGGGGGCACAGATACGCAGTATTTT,-,TRBJ2-3,TRBD2,TRBV9
CASSVRGTGNTEAFF,TGTGCCAGCAGCGTACGAGGGACGGGGAACACTGAAGCTTTCTTT,few,TRBJ1-1,-,TRBV9
CASSFPRGSSGANVLTF,TGTGCCAGCAGCTTCCCCCGAGGGAGCTCTGGGGCCAACGTCCTGACTTTC,-,TRBJ2-6,-,TRBV5-4
CAWRPNPGQGYGYTF,TGTGCCTGGAGACCCAACCCGGGACAGGGCTACGGCTACACCTTC,-,TRBJ1-2,TRBD1,TRBV30
CASSSAPGAQNEKLFF,TGCGCCAGCAGCTCGGCTCCAGGGGCCCAAAATGAAAAACTGTTTTTT,few,TRBJ1-4,-,TRBV5-1
CASSMDGGRVLSNQPQHF,TGTGCCAGTAGTATGGATGGGGGCAGGGTCCTTAGCAATCAGCCCCAGCATTTT,once,TRBJ1-5,-,TRBV19
CASSVGSREKGEGYTF,TGTGCCAGCAGCGTAGGTTCAAGGGAAAAAGGGGAAGGCTACACCTTC,-,TRBJ1-2,-,TRBV9
CASSQEVGQGNSPLHF,TGCGCCAGCAGCCAAGAAGTGGGACAGGGCAATTCACCCCTCCACTTT,-,TRBJ1-6,TRBD1,TRBV4-1
CASKGGVDQPQHF,TGTGCCAGCAAAGGGGGGGTGGATCAGCCCCAGCATTTT,-,TRBJ1-5,-,TRBV2
CASSYSDREAFF,TGTGCCAGCAGTTACTCGGACAGAGAAGCTTTCTTT,-,TRBJ1-1,-,TRBV6-5
CASSWGTSRHAGELFF,TGTGCCAGCAGTTGGGGGACCAGTCGGCATGCCGGGGAGCTGTTTTTT,-,TRBJ2-2,-,TRBV27
CATSLPGQGARGYTF,TGTGCCACCAGCCTACCGGGACAGGGGGCTCGAGGCTACACCTTC,-,TRBJ1-2,TRBD1,TRBV15
CASVRGVRGTQYF,TGTGCCAGCGTCCGGGGGGTGAGAGGCACGCAGTATTTT,few,TRBJ2-3,TRBD2,TRBV2
CSVVTGDKNQPQHF,TGCAGCGTGGTCACCGGGGACAAGAATCAGCCCCAGCATTTT,few,TRBJ1-5,-,TRBV29-1
CASSQGQGRYTF,TGCGCCAGCAGCCAGGGACAGGGTCGCTACACCTTC,-,TRBJ1-2,TRBD1,TRBV5-1
CASSIETSGTGYEQYF,TGTGCCAGTAGTATAGAGACTAGCGGGACGGGCTACGAGCAGTACTTC,-,TRBJ2-7,TRBD2,TRBV19
CASSTVLTSTDTQYF,TGTGCCAGCAGCACGGTATTAACTAGCACAGATACGCAGTATTTT,few,TRBJ2-3,-,TRBV9
CASSLEWAGPDTQYF,TGCGCCAGCAGCTTGGAGTGGGCAGGCCCAGATACGCAGTATTTT,-,TRBJ2-3,-,TRBV5-1
CASSIGPTYEQYF,TGTGCCAGTAGTATTGGGCCAACCTACGAGCAGTACTTC,-,TRBJ2-7,-,TRBV19
CASSQAGGSYGYTF,TGCGCCAGCAGCCAGGCAGGGGGTTCCTATGGCTACACCTTC,-,TRBJ1-2,TRBD1,TRBV4-1
CASSVLSYTEAFF,TGTGCCAGCAGCGTCCTCTCTTACACTGAAGCTTTCTTT,few,TRBJ1-1,-,TRBV2
CATSRDLTRETQYF,TGTGCCACCAGCAGAGATTTGACAAGGGAGACCCAGTACTTC,once,TRBJ2-5,-,TRBV15
CASSLEGFGELFF,TGTGCCAGCAGCTTAGAGGGATTCGGGGAGCTGTTTTTT,few,TRBJ2-2,-,TRBV11-3
CASSYGDSTYEQYF,TGTGCCAGCAGTTACGGAGACTCAACCTACGAGCAGTACTTC,-,TRBJ2-7,-,TRBV6-5